This is a list of T cell receptor beta chains from one sample in a study of cytomegalovirus exposure and HLA in healthy donors. TCRdb keeps only in-frame clones here, not all; method: immunoSEQ multiplex PCR. The data contain roughly 150,000 clones, 70% to 90% of them singletons. Specimen: PBMCs. These TCRs come from a woman younger than 30 in good health and CMV-seropositive. Each CDR3 is given with its conserved first and last residue. Each record gives: V gene, clone size, D gene, J gene, CDR3 DNA, CDR3 protein. D genes are given only for firm matches. The size field is filled for only some rows; it gives once, few, many or a size class.

>TRBV28|.|.|TRBJ1-3
TGTGCCAGCAGTTTAGCCGACAGGCGTTCTGGAAACACCATATATTTT
CASSLADRRSGNTIYF
>TRBV9|.|.|TRBJ2-1
TGTGCCAGCAGCATACGACTCCACAATGAGCAGTTCTTC
CASSIRLHNEQFF
>TRBV6-6|.|.|TRBJ2-3
TGTGCCAGCAGCGTAATAAGCACAGATACGCAGTATTTT
CASSVISTDTQYF
>TRBV25-1|.|TRBD1|TRBJ2-2
TGTGCCAGCAGTACCGGGACAGGGGACACCGGGGAGCTGTTTTTT
CASSTGTGDTGELFF
>TRBV6-5|.|TRBD2|TRBJ2-7
TGTGCCAGCAGTTACTCGCTAGCGGGAGCGAGGGAGCAGTACTTC
CASSYSLAGAREQYF
>TRBV15|.|.|TRBJ2-3
TGTGCCACCAGCGCGGGGGCTAGCGAGACAGATACGCAGTATTTT
CATSAGASETDTQYF
>TRBV5-4|.|.|TRBJ2-1
TGTGCCAGCAGCTTGGCTGGGCGCAGCTCCTACAATGAGCAGTTCTTC
CASSLAGRSSYNEQFF
>TRBV6-5|.|TRBD2|TRBJ2-7
TGTGCCAGCAGTTACTTAGCGGGAGTATCCGAGCAGTACTTC
CASSYLAGVSEQYF
>TRBV7-8|.|TRBD2|TRBJ2-1
TGTGCCAGCAGCCTTTTCGGAAGTTTTAGCGGGAGAAGGAATGAGCAGTTCTTC
CASSLFGSFSGRRNEQFF
>TRBV30|.|.|TRBJ2-7
TGTGCCTGGGCCACGACTTCGCCCTACGAGCAGTACTTC
CAWATTSPYEQYF
>TRBV11-3|.|TRBD2|TRBJ2-5
TGTGCCAGCAGCTTGGGAGCGGGAGGAGTTATTGAGACCCAGTACTTC
CASSLGAGGVIETQYF
>TRBV7-2|.|TRBD2|TRBJ2-4
TGTGCCAGCAGCTCTGGGACTAGCGGGAGGGGCTCTTACAAAAACATTCAGTACTTC
CASSSGTSGRGSYKNIQYF
>TRBV12-5|.|TRBD1|TRBJ1-1
TGTGCTAGTGGGCTGGGACAGTCGAACACTGAAGCTTTCTTT
CASGLGQSNTEAFF
>TRBV10-3|.|TRBD1|TRBJ1-5
TGTGCCATCAGTCCAGGGGGCGATCAGCCCCAGCATTTT
CAISPGGDQPQHF
>TRBV5-1|.|.|TRBJ2-5
TGCGCCAGCAGCTTGGCCGGGGAGACCCAGTACTTC
CASSLAGETQYF
>TRBV21-1|once|.|TRBJ2-1
TGTGCCAGCAGCAACGTCTCGAGCGGGTCCTACAATGAGCAGTTCTTC
CASSNVSSGSYNEQFF
>TRBV5-6|.|.|TRBJ2-1
TGTGCCAGCAGCTCCCGTAGTGAGCAGTTCTTC
CASSSRSEQFF
>TRBV30|.|TRBD1|TRBJ1-3
TGTGCCCAAGAACCGGGACAGGGTTTAAACACCATATATTTT
CAQEPGQGLNTIYF
>TRBV5-1|.|.|TRBJ2-7
TGCGCCAGCAGCCCCGGGAGTTCGCCCTACGAGCAGTACTTC
CASSPGSSPYEQYF
>TRBV30|.|TRBD1|TRBJ1-2
TGTGCCTGGAGTAACCGGGACAGGGGAGGCTACACCTTC
CAWSNRDRGGYTF
>TRBV6-5|.|.|TRBJ2-7
TGTGCCAGCAGTTACGGGCAGGTTGGGTCCTACGAGCAGTACTTC
CASSYGQVGSYEQYF
>TRBV25-1|.|.|TRBJ1-2
TGTGCCAGCAGTGAATATCAGGGGATACTCTATGGCTACACCTTC
CASSEYQGILYGYTF
>TRBV7-2|.|TRBD1|TRBJ1-5
TGTGCCAGCAGCCTAATGACAGGGGGGGTCAGCAATCAGCCCCAGCATTTT
CASSLMTGGVSNQPQHF
>TRBV19|once|.|TRBJ1-4
TGTGCCAGTAGTATTCAGGGGAAAACTAATGAAAAACTGTTTTTT
CASSIQGKTNEKLFF
>TRBV5-6|once|.|TRBJ2-5
TGTGCCAGCACCTTGCTTGCGGAGGAGGTTGAGACCCAGTACTTC
CASTLLAEEVETQYF
>TRBV5-4|.|TRBD1|TRBJ1-2
TGTGCCAGCAGCACGGACAGGGGAATAAATGGCTACACCTTC
CASSTDRGINGYTF
>TRBV2|few|.|TRBJ1-2
TGTGCCAGCACCCTGACGGGTGGCGGCTACACCTTC
CASTLTGGGYTF
>TRBV5-1|.|.|TRBJ2-2
TGCGCCAGCAGAAAACAGGAAACCGGGGAGCTGTTTTTT
CASRKQETGELFF
>TRBV11-3|.|TRBD2|TRBJ2-3
TGTGCCAGCAGCTGGACTAGCGGGAGATTGGATACGCAGTATTTT
CASSWTSGRLDTQYF
>TRBV7-9|.|TRBD2|TRBJ2-7
TGTGCCAGCAGCCCACTAGGGACAGGCCTGGGACTAGCGGTCGAGCAGTACTTC
CASSPLGTGLGLAVEQYF
>TRBV11-3|.|.|TRBJ1-1
TGTGCCAGCAGCTTAGGGGCTATGGGCGACACTGAAGCTTTCTTT
CASSLGAMGDTEAFF
>TRBV5-1|.|.|TRBJ1-5
TGCGCCAGCAGCTTGGGAGCAGGGCAGCCCCAGCATTTT
CASSLGAGQPQHF
>TRBV6-1|.|TRBD1|TRBJ2-5
TGTGCCAGCAGTGCGACAGGGCAGGGGGAGACCCAGTACTTC
CASSATGQGETQYF
>TRBV6-1|.|.|TRBJ2-5
TGTGCCAGCAGTGAAGTTTTACAGGCACAAGAGACCCAGTACTTC
CASSEVLQAQETQYF
>TRBV7-8|.|.|TRBJ2-7
TGTGCCAGCAGACACGAAGGCCGCGGGGAGCAGTACTTC
CASRHEGRGEQYF
>TRBV12-5|once|TRBD2|TRBJ2-2
TGTGCTAGTGGTTTGGGAGCGGGGGCAGGTACCGGGGAGCTGTTTTTT
CASGLGAGAGTGELFF
>TRBV28|.|TRBD2|TRBJ2-3
TGTGCCAGCAGTCCTCTAGGAGGCGGGAGTCGTGATAGGGGAGATACGCAGTATTTT
CASSPLGGGSRDRGDTQYF
>TRBV7-8|.|TRBD1|TRBJ1-2
TGTGCCAGCAGCCAGGGGGTGACTGTACCTAACTATGGCTACACCTTC
CASSQGVTVPNYGYTF
>TRBV2|few|TRBD1|TRBJ2-7
TGTGCCAGCATTGCTGGGACAGTGTCCTACGAGCAGTACTTC
CASIAGTVSYEQYF
>TRBV11-3|.|.|TRBJ2-2
TGTGCCAGCAGCTTAGCTCAGGCAAACACCGGGGAGCTGTTTTTT
CASSLAQANTGELFF
>TRBV5-1|.|.|TRBJ1-1
TGCGCCAGCAGCAAAGGACGGGAAAACACTGAAGCTTTCTTT
CASSKGRENTEAFF
>TRBV5-1|.|TRBD1|TRBJ1-2
TGCGCCACCATTATAAGGTCAGGGGGTAATGGCTACACCTTC
CATIIRSGGNGYTF
>TRBV7-8|once|TRBD2|TRBJ2-1
TGTGCCAGCAGCTTAGAACTAGCGGGAGTTGGAGAGCAGTTCTTC
CASSLELAGVGEQFF
>TRBV5-1|.|TRBD2|TRBJ2-3
TGCGCCAGCAGCTCGGGACTAGCTCTTCGCACAGATACGCAGTATTTT
CASSSGLALRTDTQYF
>TRBV6-5|few|.|TRBJ1-1
TGTGCCAGCAGTTACTCGGTAGCTAGCACTGAAGCTTTCTTT
CASSYSVASTEAFF
>TRBV25-1|.|TRBD1|TRBJ1-2
TGTGCCAGCAGCCGGTCCGGGACAGGGGGAAGCTACACCTTC
CASSRSGTGGSYTF
>TRBV7-9|.|TRBD2|TRBJ2-1
TGTGCCAGCAGCTCCGGACTAGCTATAGGCAATGAGCAGTTCTTC
CASSSGLAIGNEQFF
>TRBV7-9|once|.|TRBJ1-1
TGTGCCAGCAGCATCGGGAGCACTGAAGCTTTCTTT
CASSIGSTEAFF
>TRBV30|.|.|TRBJ2-1
TGTGCCTGGAGAAAGGGGGCGGGAGGTTTCTTC
CAWRKGAGGFF
>TRBV28|.|TRBD1|TRBJ1-1
TGTGCCAGCAGTTTACCTCAGGGGGCTGGTGAAGCTTTCTTT
CASSLPQGAGEAFF
>TRBV19|.|.|TRBJ2-7
TGTGCCAGTAGTTTCCGTAGCCCTGATGTCTACGAGCAGTACTTC
CASSFRSPDVYEQYF
>TRBV12-2|once|.|TRBJ2-7
TGTGCAAGTCGGAGGACAGGAGGCACCTCCTACGAGCAGTACTTC
CASRRTGGTSYEQYF
>TRBV2|.|.|TRBJ1-4
TGTGCCAGCAGTGAAAGAGAGGAGGAAAAACTGTTTTTT
CASSEREEEKLFF
>TRBV6-5|once|TRBD2|TRBJ2-5
TGTGCCAGCAGGACTAGCGGGGCCCACCAAGAGACCCAGTACTTC
CASRTSGAHQETQYF
>TRBV7-2|.|TRBD2|TRBJ2-1
TGTGCCAGCAGTTTCCCGGGAGGGAAACGTGAGCAGTTCTTC
CASSFPGGKREQFF